This T cell receptor (beta chain) was identified in a study of shared clonotypes between healthy human individuals (dated by TCRdb to 2018 to 2020). Context from the whole study: Three men and a couple of women, aged 18 to 49 years, made up the cohort. For each donor, CD4 naive and CD4 memory were each run on three plates, CD8 naive on two plates, and CD8 memory on one plate. Blood TCR repertoires of five healthy adults were deeply sequenced to estimate repertoire size and the extent of clonotype sharing between individuals. To increase sequencing depth and limit assay-specific biases, TCR repertoire library preparation and sequencing were carried out by different laboratories using diverse techniques. Leukapheresis yielded between about 0.9 and 9.5 billion PBMCs per donor. Results and caveats for the whole study, not just this receptor: Approximately 5% of naive CD4, 3.5% of naive CD8, around 2.3% of memory CD4, and 0.35% to 0.4% of memory CD8 clonotypes were shared across several donors. Naive subsets generally had larger estimated clonotype richness than memory subsets. Pairwise subsampling led to the expectation that sequencing depth would affect the degree of clonotype sharing among donors. The genetic and exposure-history diversity represented was limited by the small number of donors. Rarefaction of sorted-subset datasets indicated incomplete sequencing despite the large sequencing depth. Sampling was restricted to blood, and TCR repertoires in tissues likely differ from the TCR repertoires found in blood. Higher generation probabilities were observed for clonotypes shared by all four sorted-subset donors than for non-shared clonotypes.

With respect to this clone: It lacks a known antigen. Qualities for individual bases were not recorded, and no much larger clone is one base off.

The donors were healthy, HIV-negative adults who had no recently reported acute infections or vaccinations. All donors were Caucasian adults living in Nashville, Tennessee, USA. CD8 memory samples combined magnetically selected CD45RO+ cells with CCR7-negative CD45RA+ effector memory (TemRA) cells. After blood collection by leukapheresis, PBMCs were isolated using Ficoll-Histopaque density gradient centrifugation and then cryopreserved in the vapor phase of liquid nitrogen. Purity and quantity of every magnetically sorted T cell population were checked by analytical flow cytometry. Each sorted fraction had its genomic DNA isolated and then quantified by UV absorbance on a Nanodrop 2000c. In the germline V gene, CDR1 corresponds to SQVTM and CDR2 to ANQGSEA. Cut back by 4 bases and 3 bases, the V and J ends lie 1 base apart. Taken from cysteine to phenylalanine, the CDR3 has 10 residues. The kept DNA is CDR3 alone, 30 bases in frame from the first base.

Using the deep immunoSEQ assay, multiplex PCR amplified TCR CDR3 regions from genomic DNA. For each cell subset, the extracted genomic DNA was distributed evenly across all wells of several immunoSEQ 96-well plates, and each plate served as one replicate. Each replicate PCR for sorted subsets received 150 to 250 ng genomic DNA, equal to tens of thousands of T cell genomes. Purified libraries were quantified with a Qubit 3.0 fluorometer, sized on a Bioanalyzer 2100, and re-quantified with the KAPA Library Quantification kit. A separate single-read 150-cycle Illumina NextSeq 550 flow cell was used to sequence each immunoSEQ 96-well plate. In the authors' own workflow: Because only junctional sequences without quality scores were contained in the immunoSEQ output, filtering matching that applied to full-length reads could not be performed. To assign V/J genes and CDR3, sequences were annotated using PyIR, a Python wrapper for IgBLAST v1.9, with IMGT germline references. Reads with weak V/J assignments (E-value above 1e-6), missing CDR3, stop codons, out-of-frame junctions, or ambiguous translated residues were removed. V3J clonotypes were defined as sequences sharing an identical inferred V gene, J gene, and CDR3 amino acid sequence. The percentage overlap between two repertoires was calculated by dividing the number of shared unique clonotypes by the size of the smaller repertoire. Repertoire richness was assessed with RTK rarefaction, the Chao1 estimator, and Recon v2.1 estimates of unobserved clonotypes. Generation probabilities were computed with OLGA for all TCRbeta clonotypes obtained by the gDNA method from a few donors. TCRdb holds this immuneACCESS table with in-frame rearrangements only. Some clones are missing; in checked studies, unresolved V genes explain under half, and the rest has no known cause. V, J and clone size reflect that table, while D and trimming were determined from the DNA. In all, the sample holds fewer than 150,000 clones, and approximately 70% of those were seen once. Around 25% of the sample comes from the top ten.

The V and J segments used are TRBV29-1 and TRBJ1-3; the D gene assignment is ambiguous. Sequencing was carried out using memory CD8+ T cells sorted from blood. The meaning of the sample's cell subset or site label: CD45RO+ cells pooled with CCR7-negative TemRA cells. The sequence derives from a woman in her twenties or thirties in good health. CDR3 loop: CSVGGNTIYF. The sequenced DNA: TGCAGCGTTGGTGGAAACACCATATATTTT.